The source of this T cell receptor (beta chain) is a study of regulatory T cells in long-lasting Graves disease. The V end lost 4 bases, the J end lost 2 bases, and 20 bases lay between the germline ends. CDR3 length: 17 amino acids. The germline CDR1 and CDR2 sequences are LNHDA and SQIVND (reference sequence). Specified time point: persistent/refractory GD, antithyroid drugs over 5 years with positive TRAb. RNA extracted from PBMCs served as the sequencing template. Construction of the TCR beta libraries employed iRepertoire HTBI primers in conjunction with Arm-PCR of CDR3 regions. Via MiXCR, TCRdb re-called the multiplex PCR reads, giving one row per CDR3 protein. The sample has nearly 350,000 distinct CDR3 sequences, 15% to 20% seen once.

The chain employs TRBV19 and TRBJ2-5; tentatively, D is TRBD1 (6 bases). Source: peripheral blood mononuclear cells (PBMCs), taken when the disease was refractory, from a patient treated with antithyroid drugs. This TCR came from a female donor with Graves disease. The CDR3 DNA sequence: TGTGCCAGTAGTACCCGGGTCTATTACAGGGTGCAAGAGACCCAGTACTTC. Translation gives CASSTRVYYRVQETQYF.